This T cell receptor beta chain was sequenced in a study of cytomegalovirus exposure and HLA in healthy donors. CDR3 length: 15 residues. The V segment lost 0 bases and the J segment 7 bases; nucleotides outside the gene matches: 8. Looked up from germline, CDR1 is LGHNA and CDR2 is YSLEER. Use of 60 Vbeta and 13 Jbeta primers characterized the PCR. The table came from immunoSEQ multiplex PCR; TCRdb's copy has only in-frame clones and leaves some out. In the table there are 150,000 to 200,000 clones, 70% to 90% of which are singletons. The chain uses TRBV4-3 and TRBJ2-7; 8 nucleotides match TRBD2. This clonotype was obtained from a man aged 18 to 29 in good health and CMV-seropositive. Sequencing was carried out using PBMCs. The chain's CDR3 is CASSQEGRGGLEQYF. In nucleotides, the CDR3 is TGCGCCAGCAGCCAAGAAGGACGGGGGGGCCTAGAGCAGTACTTC.